What follows are 21 T cell receptor beta chains derived from one specimen sequenced in a study of cytomegalovirus exposure and HLA in healthy donors. The PCR used 60 Vbeta and 13 Jbeta primers. Assay used: immunoSEQ multiplex PCR; TCRdb lists only in-frame clones, some missing. The repertoire includes about 96,000 clones, 65% to 85% of them detected once, and around 3.2% sits in the top ten. Material for sequencing was PBMCs. Every receptor here comes from a female donor in good health and CMV-seropositive.

The table lists this clone with many counts. This chain connects TRBV4-2 to TRBJ2-5; 8 nucleotides match TRBD1. CDR1 and CDR2 from the germline V gene are LGHNA and YNFKEQ. This CDR3 is built from 15 residues. Trimming at V came to 0 bases and at J to 4 bases, leaving 4 bases not matched to a gene. The CDR3 nucleotides are TGTGCCAGCAGCCAAGAGGCAGGGGGCTCAGAGACCCAGTACTTC. It translates to CASSQEAGGSETQYF.

The chain carries TRBV6-5 and TRBJ1-2, with TRBD1 matching 10 bases. V lost 6 bases to trimming and J lost 2 bases; unmatched junction nucleotides: 6. The germline gives CDR1 MNHEY, CDR2 SVGAGI. There are 15 residues in the CDR3. The CDR3 nucleotides are TGTGCCAGCAGGGCAGGGACAGGGGCCAACTATGGCTACACCTTC. Translating it yields CASRAGTGANYGYTF.

This clone appeared a single time. J is TRBJ1-1 and V is TRBV2, with TRBD1 matching 7 bases. The CDR3 covers 13 residues. V gave up 8 bases and J gave up 1 base; unmatched junction bases: 4. Germline CDR1 is SNHLY and CDR2 is FYNNEI. Here the CDR3 reads CASGQGENTEAFF. The CDR3 DNA is TGTGCCAGCGGGCAGGGGGAGAACACTGAAGCTTTCTTT.

The V and J genes are TRBV29-1 and TRBJ1-1, with no clear D. The CDR3 contains 13 residues. CDR1 is SQVTM, CDR2 ANQGSEA, per germline. Trimming stripped 5 bases from V and 1 base from J, with 11 bases between. The CDR3 bases are TGCAGCGTTCCGGACGGGAGGAACACTGAAGCTTTCTTT. Protein: CSVPDGRNTEAFF.

This clone came up a few times. The chain is built from TRBV25-1 and TRBJ2-3; the match to TRBD2 covers 9 bases. The CDR3 sequence is 15 residues long. The junction had 5 bases not matched to a gene; V was cut back by 5 bases and J by 2 bases. In germline, CDR1 is MGHDK, CDR2 SYGVNS. The CDR3 spells CASSPSGVNTDTQYF. The CDR3, as DNA: TGTGCCAGCAGTCCTAGCGGGGTCAACACAGATACGCAGTATTTT.

The chain couples TRBV5-4 to TRBJ1-5; D is unresolved. CDR1 is SGHNT and CDR2 is YYREEE in the germline V gene (reference sequence). V dropped 2 bases and J dropped 5 bases, with 8 bases sitting between them. This CDR3 spans 13 amino acids. This CDR3 is CASSFAGDQPQHF. DNA of the CDR3: TGTGCCAGCAGCTTCGCAGGTGATCAGCCCCAGCATTTT.

The chain employs TRBV4-2 and TRBJ1-1; D perhaps matches TRBD1 (6 bases). V gave up 4 bases and J gave up 5 bases, with 20 bases separating them. Germline CDR1 is LGHNA and CDR2 is YNFKEQ. The CDR3 sequence is 16 residues long. CDR3 sequence reads: CASSLLVGGLRTEAFF. In nucleotides, the CDR3 is TGTGCCAGCAGCCTCCTCGTTGGGGGCTTGAGAACTGAAGCTTTCTTT.

This clone was seen a few times. CDR3 coding DNA: TGTGCCAGCAGCTTCGGGGGGCGGACAGGGAATGAGCAGTTCTTC. This sequence encodes CASSFGGRTGNEQFF. The chain joins TRBV7-8 to TRBJ2-1; D is possibly TRBD1 (8 bases). Germline CDR1 is SGHVS and CDR2 is FQNEAQ. This CDR3 contains 15 residues. With 3 bases removed from V and 7 bases from J, the gap between germline ends came to 16 bases. Full variable domain (outside the CDR3, taken from reference TRBV7-8 and TRBJ2-1): GAGVSQSPRYKVAKRGQDVALRCDPISGHVSLFWYQQALGQGPEFLTYFQNEAQLDKSGLPSDRFFAERPEGSVSTLKIQRTQQEDSAVYLCASSFGGRTGNEQFFGPGTRLTVL.

This sequence joins TRBV7-8 and TRBJ2-6; 7 bases agree with TRBD1. Germline assignment: CDR1 SGHVS and CDR2 FQNEAQ. This CDR3 has 17 residues. V trimming: 5 bases; J trimming: 0 bases; junction bases outside the gene matches: 7. The CDR3 is CASSPGQYNSGANVLTF. The CDR3 DNA is TGTGCCAGCAGCCCGGGACAGTATAACTCTGGGGCCAACGTCCTGACTTTC. The full variable domain, completed using reference TRBV7-8 and TRBJ2-6, is GAGVSQSPRYKVAKRGQDVALRCDPISGHVSLFWYQQALGQGPEFLTYFQNEAQLDKSGLPSDRFFAERPEGSVSTLKIQRTQQEDSAVYLCASSPGQYNSGANVLTFGAGSRLTVL.

The chain combines TRBV30 with TRBJ2-2; D unclear. Trimming removed 4 bases at V and 8 bases at J, with 8 bases between. CDR3 length: 11 amino acids. The germline V gene encodes CDR1 GTSNPN and CDR2 SVGIG (reference sequence). CDR3 in amino acids: CAWTGPGELFF. As DNA, the CDR3 is TGTGCCTGGACCGGTCCGGGGGAGCTGTTTTTT.

This clone was picked up one time. This chain joins TRBV9 and TRBJ1-2, with no clear D. The length of the CDR3 is 12 residues. Germline assignment: CDR1 SGDLS and CDR2 YYNGEE. V lost 0 bases and J 11 bases, leaving 11 bases between the germline ends. CDR3 residues: CASSVGPTRYTF. In DNA, the CDR3 is TGTGCCAGCAGCGTAGGACCAACGAGGTACACCTTC.

This chain connects TRBV28 to TRBJ2-5; a weak D match, TRBD1 (6 bases). Trimming pared 3 bases from V and 2 bases from J, leaving 10 bases between. This CDR3 spans 14 amino acids. CDR1 MDHEN and CDR2 SYDVKM come from the germline V gene. CDR3 sequence: CASSLGAQQETQYF. The CDR3 nucleotides read TGTGCCAGCAGTTTGGGGGCGCAACAAGAGACCCAGTACTTC.

The chain carries TRBV19 and TRBJ2-5; 10 positions agree with TRBD1. This CDR3 is 14 amino acids long. Germline V CDR1 and CDR2: LNHDA, SQIVND (reference sequence). The trim removed 3 bases at V and 4 bases at J, leaving 2 bases unmatched. CDR3 loop: CASSIGTGAETQYF. CDR3 nucleotides: TGTGCCAGTAGTATTGGGACAGGGGCAGAGACCCAGTACTTC. Filled out from reference TRBV19 and TRBJ2-5, the complete variable domain reads DGGITQSPKYLFRKEGQNVTLSCEQNLNHDAMYWYRQDPGQGLRLIYYSQIVNDFQKGDIAEGYSVSREKKESFPLTVTSAQKNPTAFYLCASSIGTGAETQYFGPGTRLLVL.

The V call is TRBV10-3, the J call TRBJ2-7; D possibly corresponds to TRBD1 (6 bases). Trimming took 10 bases from V and 3 from J, leaving 13 bases between them. This CDR3 is built from 12 residues. Per the germline V gene, CDR1 is ENHRY and CDR2 is SYGVKD. CDR3 loop: CATSRGFYEQYF. The CDR3 nucleotides read TGTGCCACCAGCAGGGGTTTCTACGAGCAGTACTTC.

The sample holds one count of this clone. The chain links TRBV19 to TRBJ1-1, with 11 bases aligning to TRBD1. The CDR3 covers 14 residues. CDR1 LNHDA and CDR2 SQIVND come from the germline V gene (reference sequence). With 5 bases clipped from V and 6 bases from J, the junction kept 5 bases outside the gene matches. Written as DNA, the CDR3 is TGTGCCAGTAGTGGACAGGGGGCGAGGGCTGAAGCTTTCTTT. Amino acid sequence: CASSGQGARAEAFF.

The chain recombines TRBV5-1 with TRBJ2-3, with 7 bases that match TRBD2. Germline V gene sequence: CDR1 SGHRS, CDR2 YFSETQ. Germline trimming cut 5 bases from V and 5 bases from J; bases unmatched to any gene: 8. The length of the CDR3 is 14 residues. The CDR3 region is CASSIAGTLDTQYF. In DNA form, the CDR3 reads TGCGCCAGCAGTATAGCGGGTACCCTAGATACGCAGTATTTT.

This clone was counted a single time. The chain carries TRBV7-2 and TRBJ2-3; 8 positions agree with TRBD2. Per germline, CDR1 SGHTA and CDR2 FQGNSA. CDR3 length: 15 residues. V was pared by 5 bases and J by 5 bases, with 9 bases of the junction left unmatched. CDR3 coding DNA: TGTGCCAGCAGCCCCGGGGGGGTAGGGTTAGATACGCAGTATTTT. It encodes CASSPGGVGLDTQYF.

This clone was observed once. This rearrangement joins TRBV28 to TRBJ1-5; TRBD1 might be the D (5 bases). The germline V gene encodes CDR1 MDHEN and CDR2 SYDVKM. V lost 4 bases, J lost 2 bases, and 12 bases lay in between. The CDR3 covers 15 residues. This CDR3 reads CASSSGFFGNQPQHF. Written as DNA, the CDR3 is TGTGCCAGCAGTTCAGGGTTCTTTGGCAATCAGCCCCAGCATTTT.

V is TRBV5-1 and J is TRBJ2-5; D is perhaps TRBD2 (6 bases). Trimming pared 0 bases from V and 4 bases from J, leaving 10 bases between. Germline V gives CDR1 SGHRS, CDR2 YFSETQ. This CDR3 has 14 amino acids. The DNA for the CDR3 is TGCGCCAGCAGCTTGGCGCTAGCGAGAGAGACCCAGTACTTC. It translates to CASSLALARETQYF.

V and J are TRBV5-1 and TRBJ2-1, with D possibly TRBD1 on 6 matching bases. Deletions cut 1 base from V and 5 bases from J, with 10 bases between. The length of the CDR3 is 14 residues. In germline, CDR1 is SGHRS, CDR2 YFSETQ. CDR3 in DNA: TGCGCCAGCAGCTTGCAGGGGTACCACAATGAGCAGTTCTTC. This translates into CASSLQGYHNEQFF.

The chain combines TRBV7-6 with TRBJ1-1; 8 bases line up with TRBD1. The CDR3 runs to 16 residues. J was trimmed by 0 bases and V by 5 bases; bases with no gene match: 8. Germline V lookup: CDR1 SGHVS, CDR2 FNYEAQ. The CDR3 DNA follows: TGTGCCAGCAGCCGAGGGACAGGAGCCATGAACACTGAAGCTTTCTTT. Protein sequence: CASSRGTGAMNTEAFF.